The 16 T cell receptor beta chains listed next were all sequenced from one sample in a study of regulatory T cells in long-lasting Graves disease. Arm-PCR with iRepertoire HTBI primers amplified the CDR3 regions for these TCR beta libraries. TCRdb re-called the multiplex PCR reads through MiXCR, storing one row per CDR3 protein. The repertoire consists of around 480,000 distinct CDR3 sequences, with 15% to 20% occurring once and the leading ten covering around a quarter. As for time point: newly diagnosed GD, antithyroid drugs for less than 3 months. PBMC-derived RNA was used for the TCR library. The same sample was also used in a study of T cells in Graves' hyperthyroidism and ophthalmopathy.

The sample consisted of peripheral blood mononuclear cells (PBMCs), taken at new diagnosis, from a patient treated with antithyroid drugs. Every receptor here comes from a woman aged 40-65 years with Graves disease.

The chain joins TRBV7-8 to TRBJ2-3; 10 bases map to TRBD2. Unmatched junction bases numbered 1, after V lost 2 bases and J lost 5 bases. CDR1 is SGHVS, CDR2 FQNEAQ, per germline. The CDR3 has 14 residues. The CDR3 is CASSLLAGVDTQYF. The CDR3 DNA sequence: TGTGCCAGCAGCTTACTAGCGGGGGTAGATACGCAGTATTTT.

This clonotype was recorded a few times. V is TRBV4-1 and J is TRBJ1-5; D call uncertain. Per germline, CDR1 MGHRA and CDR2 YSYEKL. The ends were cut back, 0 bases at V and 3 bases at J, with 6 bases in the middle. The CDR3 is 14 amino acids. The CDR3 reads CASSQERDNQPQHF. CDR3 in DNA: TGCGCCAGCAGCCAAGAGCGGGACAATCAGCCCCAGCATTTT.

The chain recombines TRBV11-2 with TRBJ2-7; 12 positions agree with TRBD2. The CDR3 sequence is 15 residues long. Germline CDR1 reads SGHAT; CDR2 reads FQNNGV. V gave up 5 bases and J gave up 2 bases; unmatched junction bases: 4. CDR3: CASSKLAGGTYEQYF. CDR3 coding DNA: TGTGCCAGCAGCAAACTAGCGGGGGGCACCTACGAGCAGTACTTC.

This clonotype was observed at least ten times. The chain employs TRBV28 and TRBJ2-7; unclear D gene. CDR3 size: 12 residues. Germline V gene sequence: CDR1 MDHEN, CDR2 SYDVKM. V lost 6 bases and J lost 2, with 8 bases in between. DNA of the CDR3: TGTGCCAGCAGAGAAGGACCCTACGAGCAGTACTTC. Its translation is CASREGPYEQYF.

This clonotype was picked up many times. The V gene is TRBV27, the J gene TRBJ2-1; D tentatively fits TRBD1 or TRBD2 (5 bases each). V shed 3 bases and J shed 6 bases, with 9 bases lying between them. The CDR3 is 13 residues long. The V gene's germline CDR1 is MNHEY and CDR2 SMNVEV (reference sequence). The CDR3 loop is CASSFWGSNEQFF. In DNA form, the CDR3 reads TGTGCCAGCAGTTTTTGGGGGTCCAATGAGCAGTTCTTC.

The sample holds a few counts of this clonotype. This chain connects TRBV19 to TRBJ2-3; tentative D call: TRBD2 (7 bases). Looked up from germline, CDR1 is LNHDA and CDR2 is SQIVND (reference sequence). The CDR3 is 17 amino acids. V lost 3 bases, J lost 7 bases, and 23 bases lay in between. The CDR3 coding sequence is TGTGCCAGTAGTATTGAGGGTCGGCGGGGGCTCAGGAATACGCAGTATTTT. It specifies CASSIEGRRGLRNTQYF.

This clonotype has only a few counts. The V and J genes are TRBV7-9 and TRBJ2-3; D not certain. Trimming shortened V by 2 bases and J by 4 bases, and 7 bases separated the two germline ends. There are 13 residues in the CDR3. From germline, CDR1 is SEHNR and CDR2 FQNEAQ (reference sequence). This chain's CDR3 is CASSLSPSDTQYF. The CDR3 region has the DNA TGTGCCAGCAGCTTAAGCCCATCAGATACGCAGTATTTT.

This clonotype has ten or more counts. This chain joins TRBV5-5 and TRBJ1-1, with D uncertain. Germline assignment: CDR1 SGHKS and CDR2 YYEKEE (reference sequence). CDR3 size: 13 residues. The ends were cut back, 3 bases at V and 3 bases at J, with 9 bases in the middle. CDR3 DNA sequence: TGTGCCAGCAGCTCAGTATCACACACTGAAGCTTTCTTT. Protein: CASSSVSHTEAFF.

The table lists this clonotype with many counts. This chain links TRBV14 with TRBJ1-4, with TRBD1 matching over 7 bases. The V gene's germline CDR1 is SGHDN and CDR2 FVKESK. The CDR3 is 16 residues long. Trimming took 4 bases from V and 1 from J; bases not matched to a gene: 6. The CDR3 DNA follows: TGTGCCAGCAGCCCCCCCGACAGGGAAACTAATGAAAAACTGTTTTTT. Amino acid sequence: CASSPPDRETNEKLFF.

This clonotype has at least ten counts. The J gene is TRBJ2-3, the V gene TRBV20-1; D might be TRBD1 (6 bases). CDR3 size: 14 residues. Trimming pared 6 bases from V and 0 bases from J, leaving 13 bases between. From germline, CDR1 is DFQATT and CDR2 SNEGSKA (reference sequence). The CDR3, as DNA: TGCAGTGCGCACCCCGACAGGAGCACAGATACGCAGTATTTT. It specifies CSAHPDRSTDTQYF.

The genes are TRBV4-1 and TRBJ2-5, with 8 bases matching TRBD1. V dropped 5 bases and J dropped 0; count of bases not matched to a gene: 8. Germline values: CDR1 MGHRA, CDR2 YSYEKL. CDR3 size: 16 residues. This CDR3 is CASSDRGIGDQETQYF. CDR3 DNA: TGCGCCAGCAGCGACAGGGGTATTGGGGACCAAGAGACCCAGTACTTC.

This clonotype has a handful of counts. This chain uses TRBV19 with TRBJ1-1, with TRBD1 identical over 7 bases. Unmatched junction bases numbered 18, after V lost 8 bases and J lost 6 bases. From germline, CDR1 is LNHDA and CDR2 SQIVND (reference sequence). The CDR3 is 16 residues long. The CDR3, as DNA: TGTGCCAGTCGAGGATTAGACAGGGCTACTCTTCCTGAAGCTTTCTTT. It is translated as CASRGLDRATLPEAFF.

This clonotype was recorded at least ten times. CDR3 sequence: CASSRRTAGATDTQYF. The CDR3 region has the DNA TGTGCCAGCAGCAGACGGACAGCGGGGGCAACAGATACGCAGTATTTT. This sequence joins TRBV11-3 and TRBJ2-3; 8 bases map to TRBD2. Trimming took 5 bases from V and 3 from J; bases not matched to a gene: 10. The germline V gene has CDR1 SGHNT and CDR2 YENEEA. The CDR3 spans 16 residues.

This chain links TRBV2 with TRBJ1-6; TRBD1 matches at 7 bases. V was clipped by 5 bases and J by 8 bases; unmatched bases: 6. Germline values: CDR1 SNHLY, CDR2 FYNNEI. This CDR3 spans 14 amino acids. CDR3 residues: CASSSGTEYSPLHF. The CDR3 coding sequence is TGTGCCAGCAGTTCCGGGACAGAGTATTCACCCCTCCACTTT. Drawing the rest from reference TRBV2 and TRBJ1-6, the complete variable domain is EPEVTQTPSHQVTQMGQEVILRCVPISNHLYFYWYRQILGQKVEFLVSFYNNEISEKSEIFDDQFSVERPDGSNFTLKIRSTKLEDSAMYFCASSSGTEYSPLHFGNGTRLTVT.

In this sample, this clonotype turned up many times. CDR3 sequence reads: CSASGATNEKLFF. CDR3 bases: TGCAGTGCTAGTGGGGCAACTAATGAAAAACTGTTTTTT. The rearrangement joins TRBV20-1 to TRBJ1-4; D remains ambiguous. The CDR3 totals 13 residues. Trimming removed 3 bases at V and 0 bases at J, with 5 bases between. CDR1 is DFQATT, CDR2 SNEGSKA, per germline (reference sequence).

This clonotype was detected only a few times. This rearrangement joins TRBV3-1 to TRBJ2-7; D tentatively reads TRBD1 or TRBD2 (5 bases each). V lost 4 bases and J 0 bases, leaving 16 bases between the germline ends. CDR1 and CDR2 (germline): LGHDT, YNNKEL (reference sequence). CDR3 size: 16 residues. The DNA of the CDR3 is TGTGCCAGCAGCCCCTTAGGGACCGACTTCTCCTACGAGCAGTACTTC. Translating it yields CASSPLGTDFSYEQYF.